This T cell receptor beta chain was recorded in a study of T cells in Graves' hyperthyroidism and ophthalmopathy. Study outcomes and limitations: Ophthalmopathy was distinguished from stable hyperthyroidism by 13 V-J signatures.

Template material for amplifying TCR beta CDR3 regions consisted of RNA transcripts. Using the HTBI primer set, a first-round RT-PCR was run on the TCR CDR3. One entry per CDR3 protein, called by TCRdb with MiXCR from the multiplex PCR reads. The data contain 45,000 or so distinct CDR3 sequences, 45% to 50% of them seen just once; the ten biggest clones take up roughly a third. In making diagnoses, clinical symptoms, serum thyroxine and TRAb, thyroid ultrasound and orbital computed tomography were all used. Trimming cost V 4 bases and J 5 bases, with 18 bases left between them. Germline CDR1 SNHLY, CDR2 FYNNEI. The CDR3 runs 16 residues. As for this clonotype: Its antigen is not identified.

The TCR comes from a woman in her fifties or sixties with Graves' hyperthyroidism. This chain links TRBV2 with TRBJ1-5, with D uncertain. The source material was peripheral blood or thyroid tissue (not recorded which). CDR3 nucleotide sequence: TGTGCCAGCAGTGGGACTGGAACGGGCGTGGATCAGCCCCAGCATTTT. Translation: CASSGTGTGVDQPQHF.